The present T cell receptor beta chain was sequenced within a study of identical twins. A universal primer site came from template switching; cDNA carried unique molecular identifiers. TCRdb re-derived calls from the 5' RACE reads in MiXCR, one entry per CDR3 protein. The data hold 600,000 to 700,000 distinct CDR3 sequences, with over 20% observed a single time. CDR1 and CDR2 from the germline V gene are LNHNV and YYDKDF (reference sequence). The CDR3 loop spans 16 amino acids. After removal of 1 base from V and 3 bases from J, the junction contained 9 bases not matched to a gene. This clonotype turned up a few times. These data were also filed under a second study, of T cells expressing NK-cell markers.

Material: PBMCs. The chain employs TRBV15 and TRBJ2-7, with 7 bases that match TRBD1. This TCR was sampled from a woman between 18 and 30 years old in good health. CDR3 protein: CATSRGWSGGDYEQYF. The CDR3 region has the DNA TGTGCCACCAGCAGAGGTTGGTCAGGGGGAGACTACGAGCAGTACTTC.